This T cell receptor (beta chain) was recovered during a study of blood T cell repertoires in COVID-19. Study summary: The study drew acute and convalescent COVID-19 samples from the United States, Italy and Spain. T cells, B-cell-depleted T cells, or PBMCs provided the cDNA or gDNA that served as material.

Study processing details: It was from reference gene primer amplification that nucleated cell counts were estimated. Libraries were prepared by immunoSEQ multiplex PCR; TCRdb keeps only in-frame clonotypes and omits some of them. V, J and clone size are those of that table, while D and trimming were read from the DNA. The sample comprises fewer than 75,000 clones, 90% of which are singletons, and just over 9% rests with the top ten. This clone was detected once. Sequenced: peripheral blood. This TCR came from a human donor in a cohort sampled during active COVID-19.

The CDR3 reads CASSLDFRDRTFQAQYF. CDR3 coding DNA: TGTGCCAGCAGTTTAGATTTCCGGGACAGGACATTTCAGGCCCAGTACTTC. The chain has TRBV28 and TRBJ2-5; 8 positions match TRBD1. CDR3 length: 17 residues. Germline assignment: CDR1 MDHEN and CDR2 SYDVKM. V was pared by 2 bases and J by 9 bases, with 17 bases of the junction left unmatched.